Listed here are 3 T cell receptor beta chains from one sample, sequenced in a study of cytomegalovirus exposure and HLA in healthy donors. Primers included in the PCR were 60 Vbeta and 13 Jbeta primers. Measured with immunoSEQ multiplex PCR; TCRdb has only the in-frame clones, and not every one. The sample lists more than 150,000 clones; approximately 80% were seen once. Sequencing input: PBMCs. The receptors come from a woman under 40 in good health and CMV-seronegative.

This clone has only a few counts. The chain joins TRBV5-1 to TRBJ1-6; perhaps TRBD1 as D (6 bases). The CDR3 length is 16 residues. Germline V gene lookup returns CDR1 SGHRS and CDR2 YFSETQ. The germline V and J ends were trimmed by 1 base and 5 bases, with 13 bases remaining between them. In nucleotides, the CDR3 is TGCGCCAGCAGCTTGAGGGGACAAGAAAATAATTCACCCCTCCACTTT. This encodes CASSLRGQENNSPLHF. Filled out from reference TRBV5-1 and TRBJ1-6, the complete variable domain reads KAGVTQTPRYLIKTRGQQVTLSCSPISGHRSVSWYQQTPGQGLQFLFEYFSETQRNKGNFPGRFSGRQFSNSRSEMNVSTLELGDSALYLCASSLRGQENNSPLHFGNGTRLTVT.

This clone was found once. This rearrangement joins TRBV19 to TRBJ1-2, with a weak D call TRBD1 (5 bases). The germline V gene encodes CDR1 LNHDA and CDR2 SQIVND (reference sequence). Trimming cost V 7 bases and J 4 bases, with 19 bases left between them. The CDR3 sequence is 15 residues long. This CDR3 is CASTPMGGLSYGYTF. DNA for the CDR3: TGTGCCAGTACCCCCATGGGGGGTTTGAGCTATGGCTACACCTTC.

The chain employs TRBV6-1 and TRBJ2-3; D gene unclear. V was pared by 7 bases and J by 2 bases, with 16 bases between. Germline V gives CDR1 MNHNS, CDR2 SASEGT. The CDR3 is made up of 15 amino acids. CDR3 loop: CASTSRGGYTDTQYF. CDR3 nucleotides: TGTGCCAGCACCTCGCGCGGTGGCTACACAGATACGCAGTATTTT.